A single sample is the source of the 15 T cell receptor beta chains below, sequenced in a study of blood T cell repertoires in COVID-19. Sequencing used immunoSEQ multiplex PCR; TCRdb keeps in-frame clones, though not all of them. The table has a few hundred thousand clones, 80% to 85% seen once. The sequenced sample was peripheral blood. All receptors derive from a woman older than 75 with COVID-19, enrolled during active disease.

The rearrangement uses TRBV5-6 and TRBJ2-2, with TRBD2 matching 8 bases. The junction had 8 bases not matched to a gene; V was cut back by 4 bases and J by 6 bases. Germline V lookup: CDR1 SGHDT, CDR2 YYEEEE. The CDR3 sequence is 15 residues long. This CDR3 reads CASSPGGGSPGELFF. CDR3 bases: TGTGCCAGCAGCCCGGGAGGGGGGAGCCCCGGGGAGCTGTTTTTT.

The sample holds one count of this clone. CDR3 DNA: TGCGCCAGCAGTGTAGAAAAAGAGACCCAGTACTTC. Protein product: CASSVEKETQYF. The chain combines TRBV10-2 with TRBJ2-5, with D unresolved. Germline V gene lookup returns CDR1 WSHSY and CDR2 SAAADI. Between the trimmed V and J ends, which lost 4 bases and 3 bases, there was a span of 6 bases. The length of the CDR3 is 12 residues.

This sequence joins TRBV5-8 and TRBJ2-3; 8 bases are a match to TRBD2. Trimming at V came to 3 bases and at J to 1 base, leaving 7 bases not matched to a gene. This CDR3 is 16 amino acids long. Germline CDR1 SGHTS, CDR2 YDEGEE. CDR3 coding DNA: TGTGCCAGCAGCTCGACTAGCGCGTGGGGCACAGATACGCAGTATTTT. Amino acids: CASSSTSAWGTDTQYF.

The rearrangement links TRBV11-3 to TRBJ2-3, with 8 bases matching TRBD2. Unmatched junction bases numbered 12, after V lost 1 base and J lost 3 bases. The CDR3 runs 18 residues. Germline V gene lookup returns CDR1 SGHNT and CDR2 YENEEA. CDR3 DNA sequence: TGTGCCAGCAGCTTAGTAGCCTCGGGACTAGGTACGACAGATACGCAGTATTTT. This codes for CASSLVASGLGTTDTQYF.

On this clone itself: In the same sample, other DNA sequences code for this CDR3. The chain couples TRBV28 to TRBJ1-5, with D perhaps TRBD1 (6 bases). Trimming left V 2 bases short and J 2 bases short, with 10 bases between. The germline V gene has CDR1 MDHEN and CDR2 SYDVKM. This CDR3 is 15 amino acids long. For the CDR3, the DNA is TGTGCCAGCAGTTTAGGGGGGGCGGGCAATCAGCCCCAGCATTTT. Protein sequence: CASSLGGAGNQPQHF.

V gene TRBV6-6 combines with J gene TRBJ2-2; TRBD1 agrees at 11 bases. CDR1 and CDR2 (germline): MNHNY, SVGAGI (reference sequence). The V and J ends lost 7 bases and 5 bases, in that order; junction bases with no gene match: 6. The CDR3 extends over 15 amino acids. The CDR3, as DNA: TGTGCCAGCAACCCGGGACAGGGGGTTACCGGGGAGCTGTTTTTT. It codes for CASNPGQGVTGELFF.

CDR3 sequence: CAIRTGTGVAGELFF. The CDR3 coding sequence is TGTGCCATCCGAACCGGGACAGGGGTAGCCGGGGAGCTGTTTTTT. The chain couples TRBV10-3 to TRBJ2-2; 10 bases fit TRBD1. CDR3 length: 15 residues. Germline V CDR1 and CDR2: ENHRY, SYGVKD. After removal of 8 bases from V and 6 bases from J, the junction contained 9 bases not matched to a gene.

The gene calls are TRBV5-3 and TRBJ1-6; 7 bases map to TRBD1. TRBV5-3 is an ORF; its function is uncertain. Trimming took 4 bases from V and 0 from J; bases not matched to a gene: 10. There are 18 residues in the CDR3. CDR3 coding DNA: TGTGCCAGAAGCCCCCGGGGACAGATATTCTCCTATAATTCACCCCTCCACTTT. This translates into CARSPRGQIFSYNSPLHF.

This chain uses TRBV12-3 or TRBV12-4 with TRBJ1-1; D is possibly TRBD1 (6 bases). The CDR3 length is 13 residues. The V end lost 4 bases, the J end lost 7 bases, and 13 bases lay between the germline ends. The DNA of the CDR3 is TGTGCCAGCAGTTGGCGGGGGGGCCTTGAAGCTTTCTTT. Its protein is CASSWRGGLEAFF.

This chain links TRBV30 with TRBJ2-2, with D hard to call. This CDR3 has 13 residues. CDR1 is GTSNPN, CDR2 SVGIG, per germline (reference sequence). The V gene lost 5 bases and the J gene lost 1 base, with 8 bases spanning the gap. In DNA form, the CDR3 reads TGTGCCTGGCCGAGGAGGAACACCGGGGAGCTGTTTTTT. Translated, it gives CAWPRRNTGELFF.

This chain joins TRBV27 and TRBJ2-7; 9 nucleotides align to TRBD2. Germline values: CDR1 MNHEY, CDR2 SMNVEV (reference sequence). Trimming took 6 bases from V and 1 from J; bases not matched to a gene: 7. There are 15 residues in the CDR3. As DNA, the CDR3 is TGTGCCAGCAGCCGCGGGGGGGCAAGGTCCTACGAGCAGTACTTC. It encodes CASSRGGARSYEQYF.

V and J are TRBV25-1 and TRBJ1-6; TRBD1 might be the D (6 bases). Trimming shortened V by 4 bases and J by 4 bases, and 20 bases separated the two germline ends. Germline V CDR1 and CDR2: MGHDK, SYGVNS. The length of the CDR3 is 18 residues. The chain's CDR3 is CASSGRIVGAVYNSPLHF. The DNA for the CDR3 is TGTGCCAGCAGTGGCCGAATAGTGGGGGCAGTTTATAATTCACCCCTCCACTTT.

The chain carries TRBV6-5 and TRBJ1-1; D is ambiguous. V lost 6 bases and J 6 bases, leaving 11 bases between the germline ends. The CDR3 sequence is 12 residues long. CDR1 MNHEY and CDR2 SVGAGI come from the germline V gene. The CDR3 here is CASRVYAAEAFF. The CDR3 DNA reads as TGTGCCAGCAGAGTGTACGCGGCTGAAGCTTTCTTT.

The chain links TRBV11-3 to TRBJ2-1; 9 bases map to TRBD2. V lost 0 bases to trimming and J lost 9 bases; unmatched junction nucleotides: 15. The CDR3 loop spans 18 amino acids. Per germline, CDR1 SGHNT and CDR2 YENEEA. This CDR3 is CASSLDGMASGILSEQFF. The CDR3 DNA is TGTGCCAGCAGCTTAGATGGTATGGCTAGCGGGATCTTGAGTGAGCAGTTCTTC.

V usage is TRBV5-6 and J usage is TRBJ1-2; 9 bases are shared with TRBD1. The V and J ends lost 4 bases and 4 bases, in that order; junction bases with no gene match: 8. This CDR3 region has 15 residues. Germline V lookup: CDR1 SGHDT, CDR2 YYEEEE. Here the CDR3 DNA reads TGTGCCAGCAGCCCAGCCGGGACAGGGAGCTATGGCTACACCTTC. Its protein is CASSPAGTGSYGYTF.